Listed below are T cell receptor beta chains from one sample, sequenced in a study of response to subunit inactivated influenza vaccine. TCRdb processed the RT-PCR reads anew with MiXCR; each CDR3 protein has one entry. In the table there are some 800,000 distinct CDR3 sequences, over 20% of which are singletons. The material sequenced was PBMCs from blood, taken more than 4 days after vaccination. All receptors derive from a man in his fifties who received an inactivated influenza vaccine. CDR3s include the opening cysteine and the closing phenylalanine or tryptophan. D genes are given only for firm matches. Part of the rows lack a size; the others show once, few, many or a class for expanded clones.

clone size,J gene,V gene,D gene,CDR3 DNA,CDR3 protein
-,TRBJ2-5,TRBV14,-,TGTGCCAGCAGCCAAGATCGGATTTCGGAGACCCAGTACTTC,CASSQDRISETQYF
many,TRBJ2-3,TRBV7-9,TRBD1,TGTGCCAGCAGCTTACAGACAGGGGGAACAGATACGCAGTATTTT,CASSLQTGGTDTQYF
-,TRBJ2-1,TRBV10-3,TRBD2,TGTGCCATCACAGGGGCCGGGACTAGCGGCTACAATGAGCAGTTCTTC,CAITGAGTSGYNEQFF
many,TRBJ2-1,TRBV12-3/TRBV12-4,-,TGTGCCAGCAGTTTTGGGACGGGATCCTACAATGAGCAGTTCTTC,CASSFGTGSYNEQFF
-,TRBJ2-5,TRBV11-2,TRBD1,TGTGCCAGCAGCTTAGAGTCCCTCCAGGGGGCTAGGGAGACCCAGTACTTC,CASSLESLQGARETQYF
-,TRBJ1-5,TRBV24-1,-,TGTGCCACCAGTGAAGCCTTGGGTGGCAATCAGCCCCAGCATTTT,CATSEALGGNQPQHF
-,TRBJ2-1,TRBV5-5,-,TGTGCCAGCAGCTTGCCTAGAGGTGAGCAGTTCTTC,CASSLPRGEQFF
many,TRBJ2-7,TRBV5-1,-,TGCGCCAGCGCTCCCGGGACAACAAAAGCCTACGAGCAGTACTTC,CASAPGTTKAYEQYF
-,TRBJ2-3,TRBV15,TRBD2,TGTGCCACCAGGCACCTAGCGGGGGGTACAGATACGCAGTATTTT,CATRHLAGGTDTQYF
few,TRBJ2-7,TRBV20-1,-,TGCAGTGCTAGAGGTGCGCAGACCCCCTCCTACGAGCAGTACTTC,CSARGAQTPSYEQYF
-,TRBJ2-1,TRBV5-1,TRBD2,TGCGCCAGCAGCTTAACCTGGACTAGCGGGAGGGGCGAGCAGTTCTTC,CASSLTWTSGRGEQFF
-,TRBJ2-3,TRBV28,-,TGTGCCAGCAGTTTCAATACGCAGTATTTT,CASSFNTQYF
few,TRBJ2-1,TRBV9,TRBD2,TGTGCCAGCAGCGTAGGACTAGCGGACAATGAGCAGTTCTTC,CASSVGLADNEQFF
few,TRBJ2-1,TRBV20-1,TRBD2,TGCAGTGCTGGGACTAGCGGGAGGTCCTATGAGCAGTTCTTC,CSAGTSGRSYEQFF
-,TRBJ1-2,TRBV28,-,TGTGCCAGCAGTTTCGGTTGGGGGGACTATGGCTACACCTTC,CASSFGWGDYGYTF
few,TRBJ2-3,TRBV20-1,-,TGCAGTGCTAGTGGCGGGCACAGCACAGATACGCAGTATTTT,CSASGGHSTDTQYF
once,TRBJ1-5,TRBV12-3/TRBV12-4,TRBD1,TGTGCCAGGACAGGGTTTAGCAATCAGCCCCAGCATTTT,CARTGFSNQPQHF
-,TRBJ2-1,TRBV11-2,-,TGTGCCAGCAGCTTCACTCCCCTCACAACCTATCCTTACAATGAGCAGTTCTTC,CASSFTPLTTYPYNEQFF
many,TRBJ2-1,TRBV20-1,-,TGCAGTGCTAGAGATGGCACAGGTCGGAATGAGCAGTTCTTC,CSARDGTGRNEQFF
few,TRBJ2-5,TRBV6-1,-,TGTGCCAGCAGCTCTATCGGGACACCATCCTGGGAGACCCAGTACTTC,CASSSIGTPSWETQYF
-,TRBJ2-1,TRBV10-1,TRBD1,TGCGCCGGAACCTCCGAAGACAGGGATTCGTACAATGAGCAGTTCTTC,CAGTSEDRDSYNEQFF
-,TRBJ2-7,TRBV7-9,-,TGTGCCAGCAGCTCTAGCCTGCGGGACCACGAGCAGTACTTC,CASSSSLRDHEQYF
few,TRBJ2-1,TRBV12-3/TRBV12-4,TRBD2,TGTGCCAGCACTAGCGGGAGGGCCTACAATGAGCAGTTCTTC,CASTSGRAYNEQFF
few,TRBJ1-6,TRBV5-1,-,TGCGCCAGCAGCTCCAGGGGTGTAAGGAATTCACCCCTCCACTTT,CASSSRGVRNSPLHF
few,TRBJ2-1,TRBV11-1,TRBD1,TGTGCCAGCAGTCCATGGGGCCGGACAGGGGGCAATATTAATGAGCAGTTCTTC,CASSPWGRTGGNINEQFF
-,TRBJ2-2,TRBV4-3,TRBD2,TGCGCCAGCAGACGAGCGGGGGGGTCGAGCACCGGGGAGCTGTTTTTT,CASRRAGGSSTGELFF
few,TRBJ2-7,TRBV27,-,TGTGCCGTCGGAGCCTACGAGCAGTACTTC,CAVGAYEQYF
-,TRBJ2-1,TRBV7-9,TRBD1,TGTGCCAGCAGCTCGACAGGGGGTAGCGATGAGCAGTTCTTC,CASSSTGGSDEQFF
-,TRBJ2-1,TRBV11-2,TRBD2,TGTGCCAGCAGCCAAGCCGCCAGCGGGAGGGAGGGTGAGCAGTTCTTC,CASSQAASGREGEQFF
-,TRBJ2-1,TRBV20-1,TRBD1,TGCAGTGATAGAGACCCCAGGACAGGGCGATACAATGAGCAGTTCTTC,CSDRDPRTGRYNEQFF
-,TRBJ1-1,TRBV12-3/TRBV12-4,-,TGTGCCAGCACCTTCTTAATGAACACTGAAGCTTTCTTT,CASTFLMNTEAFF
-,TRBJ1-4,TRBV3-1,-,TGTGCCAGCAGCCCGAGGGGGTCGGCTGCAACTAATGAAAAACTGTTTTTT,CASSPRGSAATNEKLFF
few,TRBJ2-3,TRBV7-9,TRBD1,TGTGCCAGCAGCCGGGACAGGGTTACCACAGATACGCAGTATTTT,CASSRDRVTTDTQYF
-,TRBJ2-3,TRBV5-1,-,TGCGCCAGCAGCTTTTCCGGGAGAGGGGCAGATACGCAGTATTTT,CASSFSGRGADTQYF
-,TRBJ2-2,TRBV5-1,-,TGCGCCACCGGGCCCACGAACACCGAGGAGCTGTTTTTT,CATGPTNTEELFF
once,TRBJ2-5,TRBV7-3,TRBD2,TGTGCCAGCAGCTCCAGGGAGGGCGGGGCCCAGTACTTC,CASSSREGGAQYF
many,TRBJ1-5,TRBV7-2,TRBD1,TGTGCCAGCAGCTTAACAGGGGGGCGTCAGCCCCAGCATTTT,CASSLTGGRQPQHF
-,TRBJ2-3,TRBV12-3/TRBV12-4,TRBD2,TGTGCCAGCAGGCGAGCGGGAGTTAGGGCAGATACGCAGTATTTT,CASRRAGVRADTQYF
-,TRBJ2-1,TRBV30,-,TGTGCCTGGAGTGAGGTCGCCCAGCAGTTCTTC,CAWSEVAQQFF
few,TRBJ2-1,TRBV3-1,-,TGTGCCAGCAGCCAAGGTAGGGTCGGCTCCTACAATGAGCAGTTCTTC,CASSQGRVGSYNEQFF
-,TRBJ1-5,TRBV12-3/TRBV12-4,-,TGTGCCAGCAGTCGTCGGAGTAGACAGCCCCAGCATTTT,CASSRRSRQPQHF
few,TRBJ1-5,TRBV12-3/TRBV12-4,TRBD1,TGTGCCAGCAGCCCTCGGACAGGGGCTCAGCCCCAGCATTTT,CASSPRTGAQPQHF
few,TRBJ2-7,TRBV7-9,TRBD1,TGTGCCAGCAGCCCAGGGACAGGGCCAAACTACGAGCAGTACTTC,CASSPGTGPNYEQYF
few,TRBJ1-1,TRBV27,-,TGTGCCAGCAGATCGAGGCCTAGGGGGTCTGTGGGAACTGAAGCTTTCTTT,CASRSRPRGSVGTEAFF
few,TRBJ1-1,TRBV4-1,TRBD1,TGCGCCAGCAGCCAAGTGAAAACAGGGGGGAGGAACACTGAAGCTTTCTTT,CASSQVKTGGRNTEAFF
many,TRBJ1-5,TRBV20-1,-,TGCAGTGCGAGCCGGGGCAGCGGGGGAAATCAGCCCCAGCATTTT,CSASRGSGGNQPQHF
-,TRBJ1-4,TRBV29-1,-,TGCAGCGTTAGGCAAGGTGAAAAACTGTTTTTT,CSVRQGEKLFF
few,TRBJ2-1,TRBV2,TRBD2,TGTGCCAGCAGAATATCGGGACTAGCGGCGTACAATGAGCAGTTCTTC,CASRISGLAAYNEQFF
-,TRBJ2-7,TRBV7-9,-,TGTGCCAGCAGCTTAGTGGCCGGACCCTATTACGAGCAGTACTTC,CASSLVAGPYYEQYF
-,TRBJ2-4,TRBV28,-,TGTGCCAGCAGCTTCGTCGGGGAGGTAGCCAAAAACATTCAGTACTTC,CASSFVGEVAKNIQYF
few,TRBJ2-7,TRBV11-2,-,TGTGCCAGCAGCTTAGATCCTATGGAGGGATCCTACGAGCAGTACTTC,CASSLDPMEGSYEQYF